This T cell receptor beta chain is from a study of T cell responses to AZD1222 COVID-19 vaccine. The length of the CDR3 is 14 residues. Per germline, CDR1 GTSNPN and CDR2 SVGIG (reference sequence). Trimming took off 2 bases at V and 7 bases at J, with 18 bases between the two ends. Sequencing used immunoSEQ multiplex PCR; TCRdb keeps in-frame clones, though not all of them. The table records 140,000 or so clones, 85% to 90% of them present only once. In this sample, this clone turned up a few times. Its specificity is unknown. Study-wide points: Nearly half of spike-specific TCRs reportedly go after variant regions that carry no mutations. Clonal diversity was possibly underestimated, and the donors were mostly white British, with more females. Spike-specific TCR breadth and depth went up after people got two AZD1222 doses.

The sequencing used peripheral blood, collected on day 0 of AZD1222 vaccination. This clonotype was sampled from an adult in good health. This chain connects TRBV30 to TRBJ2-7, with a weak D call TRBD2 (6 bases). CDR3 loop: CAWSSSGLAGEQYF. CDR3 sequence (DNA): TGTGCCTGGAGTTCCTCGGGGCTGGCGGGGGAGCAGTACTTC.